In this sample, the clone carrying this T cell receptor (beta chain) turned up once. Its antigen is not identified. Deep was the level used in running the assay. The data were produced by immunoSEQ multiplex PCR, yet TCRdb's version contains in-frame clones alone and is incomplete. The sample holds about 2.4 million clones, 80% to 95% seen once. This sample is part of a study of shared clonotypes between healthy human individuals. Across the study: A few men and a couple of women, aged 18 to 49, were donors. CD8 memory received one plate per donor, CD8 naive two, CD4 memory three and CD4 naive three. Regarding the study as a whole: The generation probabilities recorded for non-shared clonotypes fell below those of clonotypes shared by all four donors.

CDR1 DFQATT and CDR2 SNEGSKA come from the germline V gene (reference sequence). CDR3 length equals 11 residues. Trimming took off 6 bases at V and 4 bases at J, with 7 bases between the two ends. Sequenced: naive CD4+ T cells from PBMCs. The subset here: CD45RA+ positively selected. J is TRBJ2-1 and V is TRBV20-1; D is uncertain. This TCR was recovered from a man between 18 and 35 years old in good health. Some clones in this sample may be carry-over from other donors' samples. Written as DNA, the CDR3 is TGCAGTGCCGCTAATTACAATGAGCAGTTCTTC. This sequence encodes CSAANYNEQFF.